The T cell receptor (beta chain) under discussion was sequenced for a study of blood T cells in healthy people across ages. The sample holds a few counts of this clonotype. No antigen is known for it. The CDR3 is 13 residues long. From germline, CDR1 is MGHRA and CDR2 YSYEKL. General study findings and limits: TCR beta diversity, measured per million T cells, fell in a roughly linear way with age. Donors of long life had a larger count of naive CD4+ cells and greater diversity than aged donors.

A second PCR, run for roughly 7 to 12 cycles, used a sample-barcoded 5' primer plus a J-beta primer mix. Every cDNA molecule carried a tag from a template-switch adaptor bearing 12 random nucleotides. MiXCR, run by TCRdb on the 5' RACE reads, gives a single entry per CDR3 protein. The sample lists roughly 1.9 million distinct CDR3 sequences, roughly two fifths seen once, with more than 20% in the top ten. A minimum of 7 million PBMCs was isolated per sample. This sequence was found in a human donor in good health. Sequencing was carried out using blood. The rearrangement uses TRBV4-1 and TRBJ2-7, with D unresolved. The assigned J gene may be wrong: the sequence end matches TRBJ2-5 better. This CDR3 is CASSQDTHRTQYF. In nucleotides, the CDR3 is TGCGCCAGCAGCCAAGATACTCACCGGACCCAGTACTTC.